The sequence of this TCR beta chain was determined in a study of CD8 T cells in Susac syndrome. About the research overall: At the time of blood draw, patients with Susac syndrome were therapy-naive, receiving corticosteroids, or receiving intravenous immunoglobulin alone.

When the RNA was reverse transcribed, random hexamers were used with an input of about 0.5 to 1 ug. TCRdb processed the immunoSEQ multiplex PCR reads anew with MiXCR; each CDR3 protein has one entry. The sample comprises approximately 260,000 distinct CDR3 sequences, almost 97% of which are singletons, and roughly 0.1% rests with the top ten. V shed 3 bases and J shed 7 bases, with 13 bases lying between them. This CDR3 has 14 amino acids. The germline CDR1 and CDR2 sequences are MNHEY and SMNVEV (reference sequence). TCR beta from blood CD8+ and CD4+ T cells was sequenced. The clonotype comes from a human donor with Susac syndrome. The rearrangement uses TRBV27 and TRBJ2-4; D remains ambiguous. Sequences were obtained from CD4+ T cells from PBMCs. The CDR3 protein is CASSFRLNENIQYF. CDR3 nucleotides: TGTGCCAGCAGTTTTCGGCTGAATGAGAACATTCAGTACTTC.